Below are 5 T cell receptor beta chains sequenced from a single sample in a study of blood T cell repertoires in COVID-19 (dated by TCRdb to about 2020). The method was the immunoSEQ multiplex PCR assay. As stored in TCRdb, this immuneACCESS dataset retains in-frame rearrangements with V and J assigned. A fraction of the clones does not appear; measured against another copy, unresolved V genes explain less than half of the discrepancy, and the remainder lacks a known reason. The sample includes about 380,000 clones, with roughly 91% observed a single time. The top ten clones comprise 1.2% of the sample. Sequenced material: PBMCs or T cells enriched from blood (not recorded which). All receptors derive from a woman aged 18-29 years who had recovered from COVID-19.

This clone was counted many times. Other DNA variants within this sample encode the same CDR3. The chain links TRBV6-5 to TRBJ2-7; 13 nucleotides agree with TRBD2. There are 15 residues in the CDR3. Germline lookup yields CDR1 MNHEY and CDR2 SVGAGI. The junction had 3 bases not matched to a gene; V was cut back by 6 bases and J by 1 base. In nucleotides, the CDR3 is TGTGCCAGCAGCTCGACTAGCGGGGGGTCCTACGAGCAGTACTTC. Translating it yields CASSSTSGGSYEQYF.

This chain uses TRBV29-1 with TRBJ1-1; D uncertain. Germline CDR1 SQVTM, CDR2 ANQGSEA. The length of the CDR3 is 13 residues. V gave up 3 bases and J gave up 5 bases, with 13 bases separating them. The CDR3 DNA is TGCAGCGTTGATCACCCGACGGGTACTGAAGCTTTCTTT. This sequence encodes CSVDHPTGTEAFF.

A note on this clone: One junction end disagrees with the germline gene, perhaps due to a read error. CDR3 loop: CASSPPGQGGGKLFF. The CDR3 DNA follows: TGTGCCAGCTCGCCACCGGGACAGGGGGGAGGAAAACTGTTTTTT. The V call is TRBV18, the J call TRBJ1-4, with 11 bases aligning to TRBD1. The V gene's germline CDR1 is KGHSH and CDR2 LQKENI. This CDR3 is built from 15 residues.

J is TRBJ2-2 and V is TRBV30; 7 bases are shared with TRBD1. Trimming cost V 2 bases and J 6 bases; bases outside gene matches: 3. The CDR3 is 13 residues long. Germline V gives CDR1 GTSNPN, CDR2 SVGIG (reference sequence). CDR3 coding DNA: TGTGCCTGGAGTTTGACAGGGTCCGGGGAGCTGTTTTTT. Protein: CAWSLTGSGELFF. Full variable domain (rest looked up from reference TRBV30 and TRBJ2-2): SQTIHQWPATLVQPVGSPLSLECTVEGTSNPNLYWYRQAAGRGLQLLFYSVGIGQISSEVPQNLSASRPQDRQFILSSKKLLLSDSGFYLCAWSLTGSGELFFGEGSRLTVL.

The J gene is TRBJ2-5, the V gene TRBV7-3, with D uncertain. Trimming cost V 5 bases and J 9 bases, with 19 bases left between them. The CDR3 has 14 residues. Germline CDR1 is SGHTA and CDR2 is FQGTGA. This CDR3 reads CASSPSGPRESQYF. CDR3 nucleotide sequence: TGTGCCAGCAGCCCCTCCGGTCCAAGAGAATCCCAGTACTTC.